The rows below give T cell receptor beta chains drawn from one sample of a study of T cells in localized non-small cell lung cancer. Profiled with immunoSEQ multiplex PCR; TCRdb holds only in-frame clones, not every one. The table shows 70,000 to 100,000 clones, with about 84% occurring only once. This sample comprised peripheral blood, obtained before any cancer treatment. These receptors all stem from a female donor aged 60 or older with stage I lung adenocarcinoma. Each CDR3 is given with its conserved first and last residue. D genes are given only for firm matches. Clone size is shown for a subset of rows, as once, few, many or a class of expanded clone.

clone size	V gene	D gene	J gene	CDR3 protein	CDR3 DNA
-	TRBV4-2	TRBD2	TRBJ2-3	CASSQRSGGFGDTQYF	TGTGCCAGCAGCCAAAGAAGCGGGGGGTTCGGAGATACGCAGTATTTT
-	TRBV30	-	TRBJ1-6	CAWKAANNSPLHF	TGTGCCTGGAAGGCCGCGAATAATTCACCCCTCCACTTT
-	TRBV10-3	-	TRBJ1-5	CAISDPSGEQPQHF	TGTGCCATCAGTGATCCATCAGGGGAACAGCCCCAGCATTTT
-	TRBV7-2	-	TRBJ2-1	CASSLARYNEQFF	TGTGCCAGCAGCTTAGCACGATACAATGAGCAGTTCTTC
-	TRBV7-2	-	TRBJ2-1	CASSLALRGNEQFF	TGTGCCAGCAGCTTAGCGCTTCGGGGAAATGAGCAGTTCTTC
-	TRBV18	-	TRBJ1-2	CASSPGVSYGYTF	TGTGCCAGCTCACCGGGAGTTAGCTATGGCTACACCTTC
-	TRBV4-2	TRBD2	TRBJ2-1	CASSPPSGSGTNEQFF	TGTGCCAGCAGCCCCCCTAGCGGGAGTGGAACCAATGAGCAGTTCTTC
-	TRBV28	-	TRBJ1-1	CASSPPGLNTEAFF	TGTGCCAGCAGCCCCCCGGGACTGAACACTGAAGCTTTCTTT
-	TRBV15	TRBD2	TRBJ2-1	CATSRELAGKPNEQFF	TGTGCCACCAGCAGAGAGCTAGCGGGAAAACCGAATGAGCAGTTCTTC
-	TRBV6-1	-	TRBJ1-6	CASSDLPLSGHYNSPLHF	TGTGCCAGCAGTGATCTTCCCCTGTCAGGGCACTATAATTCACCCCTCCACTTT
-	TRBV7-9	-	TRBJ2-3	CASTYPGIRSGSTDTQYF	TGTGCCAGCACCTATCCGGGGATTAGGAGCGGGAGCACAGATACGCAGTATTTT
-	TRBV6-4	-	TRBJ1-2	CASSDGNKPTF	TGTGCCAGCAGTGACGGTAATAAGCCCACCTTC
once	TRBV15	TRBD1	TRBJ1-5	CATSSGQGVYQPQHF	TGTGCCACCAGCAGCGGACAGGGGGTCTATCAGCCCCAGCATTTT
-	TRBV7-2	TRBD2	TRBJ2-1	CASSFSGGTPYNEQFF	TGTGCCAGCAGCTTTAGCGGGGGGACCCCCTACAATGAGCAGTTCTTC
-	TRBV15	-	TRBJ2-1	CATSAKVQGPYNEQFF	TGTGCCACCAGCGCAAAAGTCCAGGGACCATACAATGAGCAGTTCTTC
-	TRBV7-9	-	TRBJ1-1	CASSRGTEAFF	TGTGCCAGCAGCCGTGGGACTGAAGCTTTCTTT
-	TRBV23-1	TRBD1	TRBJ1-5	CASSQYGNLTGLGNQPQHF	TGCGCCAGCAGTCAATACGGGAACCTGACAGGGCTTGGCAATCAGCCCCAGCATTTT
-	TRBV20-1	-	TRBJ2-7	CSAKITYEQYF	TGCAGTGCTAAAATCACCTACGAGCAGTACTTC
-	TRBV5-8	-	TRBJ1-4	CASSAPRSRGREGKLFF	TGTGCCAGCAGCGCGCCTCGGAGCAGGGGCCGAGAGGGGAAACTGTTTTTT
-	TRBV5-4	-	TRBJ1-1	CASSLADGSNTEAFF	TGTGCCAGCAGCTTGGCAGACGGATCGAACACTGAAGCTTTCTTT
-	TRBV4-2	-	TRBJ2-5	CASSLLDRSAQETQYF	TGTGCCAGCAGCCTATTGGACCGGTCTGCACAAGAGACCCAGTACTTC
-	TRBV5-4	-	TRBJ1-2	CASSVGVSGYTF	TGTGCCAGCAGCGTAGGGGTGAGTGGCTACACCTTC
-	TRBV7-9	-	TRBJ1-1	CASSLDGRLNTEAFF	TGTGCCAGCTCCCTCGACGGACGTTTGAACACTGAAGCTTTCTTT
-	TRBV7-2	-	TRBJ1-2	CASSLKGAYGYTF	TGTGCCAGCAGCTTAAAAGGGGCATATGGCTACACCTTC
-	TRBV19	TRBD1	TRBJ2-7	CASSIRSPRGQGYEQYF	TGTGCCAGTAGTATACGATCCCCCCGGGGACAGGGCTACGAGCAGTACTTC
many	TRBV7-3	-	TRBJ2-7	CASSQGFSYEQYF	TGTGCCAGCAGCCAGGGATTCTCCTACGAGCAGTACTTC
-	TRBV11-3	TRBD1	TRBJ2-7	CASSLSGQGETEQYF	TGTGCCAGCAGCCTATCAGGACAGGGAGAGACAGAACAGTACTTC
-	TRBV28	TRBD2	TRBJ2-2	CASSYSGSSTGELFF	TGTGCCAGCAGTTATAGCGGGAGTAGTACCGGGGAGCTGTTTTTT
-	TRBV5-6	-	TRBJ2-1	CASSYALSGRNEQFF	TGTGCCAGCAGCTACGCGTTGTCAGGGAGGAATGAGCAGTTCTTC
-	TRBV28	-	TRBJ1-6	CASSFRQFRGDSPLHF	TGTGCCAGCAGTTTCCGCCAATTCCGAGGGGATTCACCCCTCCACTTT
-	TRBV28	-	TRBJ2-3	CASSFAAPDTQYF	TGTGCCAGCAGTTTTGCAGCGCCAGATACGCAGTATTTT
-	TRBV5-1	-	TRBJ1-2	CASSLEDYGYTF	TGCGCCAGCAGCTTGGAGGACTATGGCTACACCTTC
-	TRBV18	-	TRBJ1-1	CASSPPSGRQTEAFF	TGTGCCAGCTCACCACCATCAGGGCGACAGACTGAAGCTTTCTTT
-	TRBV10-3	TRBD2	TRBJ2-7	CAISPGGGSYEQYF	TGTGCCATCAGTCCCGGGGGGGGCTCCTACGAGCAGTACTTC
-	TRBV13	-	TRBJ1-2	CASSPSGAHIDGYTF	TGTGCCAGCAGCCCATCCGGGGCACACATCGATGGCTACACCTTC
-	TRBV2	TRBD1	TRBJ1-1	CASSVMRTGTTEAFF	TGTGCCAGCAGTGTAATGCGGACAGGGACCACTGAAGCTTTCTTT
-	TRBV4-1	-	TRBJ2-5	CASSHIVRGETQYF	TGCGCCAGCAGCCATATAGTCCGGGGAGAGACCCAGTACTTC
-	TRBV28	TRBD1	TRBJ1-2	CASRAGGGTGRGYTF	TGTGCCAGCAGAGCCGGGGGTGGGACAGGACGTGGCTACACCTTC
-	TRBV9	-	TRBJ1-2	CASSVDHGRYGYTF	TGTGCCAGCAGCGTAGACCACGGGCGCTATGGCTACACCTTC
-	TRBV21-1	-	TRBJ2-3	CASSSGQLITATDTQYF	TGTGCCAGCAGCTCGGGACAGTTAATTACGGCCACAGATACGCAGTATTTT
-	TRBV7-8	-	TRBJ1-5	CASSPRGGWGDQPQHF	TGTGCCAGCAGCCCTAGGGGAGGATGGGGAGATCAGCCCCAGCATTTT
-	TRBV27	TRBD1	TRBJ1-5	CASSLSRGLDQPQHF	TGTGCCAGCAGTTTAAGCAGGGGGCTGGATCAGCCCCAGCATTTT
-	TRBV29-1	-	TRBJ1-1	CSVGEGFHRPGTEAFF	TGCAGCGTTGGAGAGGGTTTCCATCGGCCTGGGACTGAAGCTTTCTTT
-	TRBV10-3	TRBD2	TRBJ2-1	CAITSGGGNEQFF	TGTGCCATCACTAGCGGGGGCGGAAATGAGCAGTTCTTC
-	TRBV5-1	-	TRBJ2-2	CASSLRPHTGELFF	TGCGCCAGCAGCTTAAGGCCTCACACCGGGGAGCTGTTTTTT
-	TRBV5-6	-	TRBJ2-7	CASSSGRLYEQYF	TGTGCCAGCAGCTCGGGACGGCTATACGAGCAGTACTTC
-	TRBV28	-	TRBJ1-2	CASSLSDRRLYGYTF	TGTGCCAGCAGTTTATCCGACAGGAGACTCTATGGCTACACCTTC
-	TRBV29-1	TRBD1	TRBJ1-1	CSVAGGRNTEAFF	TGCAGCGTTGCAGGGGGTCGGAACACTGAAGCTTTCTTT